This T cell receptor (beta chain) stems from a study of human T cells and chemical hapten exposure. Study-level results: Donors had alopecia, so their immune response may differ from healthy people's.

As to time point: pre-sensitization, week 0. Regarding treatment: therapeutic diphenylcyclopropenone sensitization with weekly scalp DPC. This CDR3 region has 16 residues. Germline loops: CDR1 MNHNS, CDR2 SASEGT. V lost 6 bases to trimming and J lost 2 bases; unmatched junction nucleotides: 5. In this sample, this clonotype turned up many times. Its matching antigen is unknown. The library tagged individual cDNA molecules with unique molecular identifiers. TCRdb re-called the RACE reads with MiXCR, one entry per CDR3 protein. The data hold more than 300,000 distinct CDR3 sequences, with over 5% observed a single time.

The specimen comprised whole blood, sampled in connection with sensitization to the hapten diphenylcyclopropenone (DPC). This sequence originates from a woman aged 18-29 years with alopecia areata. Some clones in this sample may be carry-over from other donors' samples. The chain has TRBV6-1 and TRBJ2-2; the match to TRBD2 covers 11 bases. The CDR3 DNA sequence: TGTGCCAGCAGCCGAGGACTAGCGGGTAACACCGGGGAGCTGTTTTTT. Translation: CASSRGLAGNTGELFF.